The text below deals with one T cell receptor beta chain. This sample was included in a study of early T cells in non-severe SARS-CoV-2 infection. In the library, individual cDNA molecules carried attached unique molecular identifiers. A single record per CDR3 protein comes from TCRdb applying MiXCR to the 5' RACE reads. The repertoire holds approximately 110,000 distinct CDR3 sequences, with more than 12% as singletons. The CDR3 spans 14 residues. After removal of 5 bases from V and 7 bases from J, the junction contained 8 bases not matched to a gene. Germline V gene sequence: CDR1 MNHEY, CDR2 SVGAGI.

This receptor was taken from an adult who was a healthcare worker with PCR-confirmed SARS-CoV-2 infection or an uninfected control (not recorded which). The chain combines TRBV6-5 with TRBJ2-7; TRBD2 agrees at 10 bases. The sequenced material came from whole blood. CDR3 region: CASSPSGGAGEQYF. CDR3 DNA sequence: TGTGCCAGCAGTCCGAGCGGGGGGGCAGGGGAGCAGTACTTC.